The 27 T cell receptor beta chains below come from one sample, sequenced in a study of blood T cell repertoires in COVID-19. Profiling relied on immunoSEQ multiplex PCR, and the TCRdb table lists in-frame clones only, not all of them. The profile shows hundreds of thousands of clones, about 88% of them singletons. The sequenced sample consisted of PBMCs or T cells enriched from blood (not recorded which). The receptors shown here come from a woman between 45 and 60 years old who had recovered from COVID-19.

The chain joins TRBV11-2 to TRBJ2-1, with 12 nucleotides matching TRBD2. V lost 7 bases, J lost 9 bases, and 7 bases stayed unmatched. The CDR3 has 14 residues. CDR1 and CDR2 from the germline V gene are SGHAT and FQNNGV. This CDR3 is CASNQLAGGFEQFF. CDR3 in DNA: TGTGCCAGCAACCAACTAGCGGGAGGATTTGAGCAGTTCTTC.

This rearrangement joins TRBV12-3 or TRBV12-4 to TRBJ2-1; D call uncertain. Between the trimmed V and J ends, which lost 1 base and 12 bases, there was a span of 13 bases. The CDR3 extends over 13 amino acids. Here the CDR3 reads CASSLGAGSGQFF. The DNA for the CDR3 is TGTGCCAGCAGTTTAGGGGCAGGATCTGGGCAGTTCTTC.

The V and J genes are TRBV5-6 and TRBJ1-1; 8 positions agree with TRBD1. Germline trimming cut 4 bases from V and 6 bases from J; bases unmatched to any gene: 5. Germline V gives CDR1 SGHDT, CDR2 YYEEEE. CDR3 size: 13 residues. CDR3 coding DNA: TGTGCCAGCAGCCCGCAGGGGGCTGCTGAAGCTTTCTTT. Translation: CASSPQGAAEAFF.

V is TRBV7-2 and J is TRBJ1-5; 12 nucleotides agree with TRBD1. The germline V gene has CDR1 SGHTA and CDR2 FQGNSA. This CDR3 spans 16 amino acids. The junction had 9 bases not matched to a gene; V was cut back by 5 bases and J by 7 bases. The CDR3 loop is CASSLTGTGGGQPQHF. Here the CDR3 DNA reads TGTGCCAGCAGCCTCACCGGGACAGGGGGCGGCCAGCCCCAGCATTTT.

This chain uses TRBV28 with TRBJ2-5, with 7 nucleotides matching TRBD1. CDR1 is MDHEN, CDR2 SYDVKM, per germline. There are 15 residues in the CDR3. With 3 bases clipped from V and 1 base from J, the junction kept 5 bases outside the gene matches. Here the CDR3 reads CASSFSGQVQETQYF. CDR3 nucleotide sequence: TGTGCCAGCAGTTTCTCAGGACAGGTCCAAGAGACCCAGTACTTC.

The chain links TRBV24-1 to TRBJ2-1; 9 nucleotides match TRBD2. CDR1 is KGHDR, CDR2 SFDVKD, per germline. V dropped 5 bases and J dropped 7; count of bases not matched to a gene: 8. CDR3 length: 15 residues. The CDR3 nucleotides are TGTGCCACCAGTGGTACTAGCGGGTTGGGTAATGAGCAGTTCTTC. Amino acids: CATSGTSGLGNEQFF.

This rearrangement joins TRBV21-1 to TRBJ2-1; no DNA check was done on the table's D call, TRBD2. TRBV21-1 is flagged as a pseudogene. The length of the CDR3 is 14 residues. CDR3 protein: CASSPHPGWDEQFF. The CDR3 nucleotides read TGTGCCAGCAGCCCCCACCCCGGGTGGGATGAGCAGTTCTTC.

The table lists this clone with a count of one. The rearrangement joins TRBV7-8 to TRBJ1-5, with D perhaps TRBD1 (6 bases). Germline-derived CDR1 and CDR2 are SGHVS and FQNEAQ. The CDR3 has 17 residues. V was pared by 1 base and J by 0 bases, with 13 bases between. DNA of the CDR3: TGTGCCAGCAGCTTAGATCCGAACAGGGATAGCAATCAGCCCCAGCATTTT. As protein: CASSLDPNRDSNQPQHF.

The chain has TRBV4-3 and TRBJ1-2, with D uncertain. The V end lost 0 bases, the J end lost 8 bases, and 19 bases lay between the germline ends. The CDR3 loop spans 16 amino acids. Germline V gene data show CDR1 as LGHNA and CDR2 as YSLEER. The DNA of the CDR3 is TGCGCCAGCAGCCAAGATAAGTTAGGAGGGTTAAACGGCTACACCTTC. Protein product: CASSQDKLGGLNGYTF.

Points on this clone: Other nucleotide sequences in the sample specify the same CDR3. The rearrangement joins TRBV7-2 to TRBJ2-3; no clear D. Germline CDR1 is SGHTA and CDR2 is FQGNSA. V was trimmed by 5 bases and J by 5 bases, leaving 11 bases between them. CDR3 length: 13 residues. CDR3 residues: CASSLQFLDTQYF. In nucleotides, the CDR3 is TGTGCCAGCAGCCTCCAGTTTTTAGATACGCAGTATTTT.

CDR3 nucleotides: TGTGCCACCAAACGGAGTCCAACCCCAAACTATGGCTACACCTTC. Amino acids: CATKRSPTPNYGYTF. The J gene is TRBJ1-2, the V gene TRBV28, with D uncertain. The ends were cut back, 10 bases at V and 2 bases at J, with 20 bases in the middle. CDR3 length equals 15 residues. Germline V gives CDR1 MDHEN, CDR2 SYDVKM.

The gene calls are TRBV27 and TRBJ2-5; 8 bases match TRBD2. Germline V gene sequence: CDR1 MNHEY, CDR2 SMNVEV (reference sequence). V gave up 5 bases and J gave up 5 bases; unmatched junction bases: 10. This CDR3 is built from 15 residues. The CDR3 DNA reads TGTGCCAGCAGTACCCTAGAGCGGGAGATGGAGACCCAGTACTTC. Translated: CASSTLEREMETQYF.

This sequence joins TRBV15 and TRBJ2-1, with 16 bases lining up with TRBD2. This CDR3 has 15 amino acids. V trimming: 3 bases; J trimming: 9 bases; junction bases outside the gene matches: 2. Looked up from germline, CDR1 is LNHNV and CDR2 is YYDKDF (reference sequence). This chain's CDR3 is CATSRGLAGGIEQFF. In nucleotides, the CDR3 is TGTGCCACCAGCAGGGGACTAGCGGGAGGGATTGAGCAGTTCTTC.

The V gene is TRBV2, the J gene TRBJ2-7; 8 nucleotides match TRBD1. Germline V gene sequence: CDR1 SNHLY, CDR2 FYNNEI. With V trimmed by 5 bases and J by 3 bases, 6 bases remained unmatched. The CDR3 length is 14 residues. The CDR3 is CASSRQGPYYEQYF. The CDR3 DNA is TGTGCCAGCAGTAGACAGGGGCCTTACTACGAGCAGTACTTC.

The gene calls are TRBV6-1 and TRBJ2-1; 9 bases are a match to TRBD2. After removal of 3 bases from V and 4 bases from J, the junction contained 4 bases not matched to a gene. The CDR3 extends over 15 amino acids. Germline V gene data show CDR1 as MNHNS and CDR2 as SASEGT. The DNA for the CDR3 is TGTGCCAGCAGTGACGCGGGAGGGCCATACAATGAGCAGTTCTTC. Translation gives CASSDAGGPYNEQFF.

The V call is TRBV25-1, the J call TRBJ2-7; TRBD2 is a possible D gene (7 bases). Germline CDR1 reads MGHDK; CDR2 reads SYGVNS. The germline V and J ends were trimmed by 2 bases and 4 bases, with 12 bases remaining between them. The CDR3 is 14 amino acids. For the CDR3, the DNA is TGTGCCAGCAGTGAACGGGGGGCGGTTTACGAGCAGTACTTC. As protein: CASSERGAVYEQYF.

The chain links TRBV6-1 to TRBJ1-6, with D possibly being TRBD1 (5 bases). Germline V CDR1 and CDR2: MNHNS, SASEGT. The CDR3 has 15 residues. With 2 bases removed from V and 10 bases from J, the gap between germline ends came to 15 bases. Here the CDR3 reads CASSEIQVLESPLHF. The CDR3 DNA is TGTGCCAGCAGTGAAATACAGGTTCTAGAATCACCCCTCCACTTT.

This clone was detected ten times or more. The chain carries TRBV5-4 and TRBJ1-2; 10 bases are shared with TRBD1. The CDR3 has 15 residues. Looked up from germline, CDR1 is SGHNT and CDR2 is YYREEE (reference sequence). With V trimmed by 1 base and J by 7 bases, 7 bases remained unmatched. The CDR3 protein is CASSLPGQGGGGYTF. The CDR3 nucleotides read TGTGCCAGCAGCTTGCCTGGACAGGGGGGAGGTGGCTACACCTTC.

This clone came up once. CDR3 sequence reads: CSVAGGYEQYF. DNA of the CDR3: TGCAGCGTTGCGGGGGGTTACGAGCAGTACTTC. This chain connects TRBV29-1 to TRBJ2-7; 7 positions match TRBD2. Trimming removed 4 bases from V and 4 bases from J; junction bases left unmatched: 1. The CDR3 covers 11 residues. Germline CDR1 SQVTM, CDR2 ANQGSEA.

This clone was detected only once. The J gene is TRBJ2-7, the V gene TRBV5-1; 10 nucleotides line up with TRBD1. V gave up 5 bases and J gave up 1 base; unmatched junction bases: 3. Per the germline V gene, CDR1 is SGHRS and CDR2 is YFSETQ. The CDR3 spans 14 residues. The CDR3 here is CASRGDRGSYEQYF. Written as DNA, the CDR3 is TGCGCCAGCAGGGGGGACAGGGGATCCTACGAGCAGTACTTC.

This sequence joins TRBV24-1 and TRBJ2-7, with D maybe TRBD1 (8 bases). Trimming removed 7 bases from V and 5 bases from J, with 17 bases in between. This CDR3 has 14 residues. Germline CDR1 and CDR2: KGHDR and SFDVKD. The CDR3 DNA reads TGTGCCACCAGGGGCCAACAGGGGGGGAACGAGCAGTACTTC. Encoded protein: CATRGQQGGNEQYF.

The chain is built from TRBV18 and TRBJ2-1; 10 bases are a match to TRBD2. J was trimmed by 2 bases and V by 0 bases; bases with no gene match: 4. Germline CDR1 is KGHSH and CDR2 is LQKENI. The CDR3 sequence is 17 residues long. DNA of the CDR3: TGTGCCAGCTCACCACCGGGACTAGCGTCGACCTACAATGAGCAGTTCTTC. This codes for CASSPPGLASTYNEQFF.

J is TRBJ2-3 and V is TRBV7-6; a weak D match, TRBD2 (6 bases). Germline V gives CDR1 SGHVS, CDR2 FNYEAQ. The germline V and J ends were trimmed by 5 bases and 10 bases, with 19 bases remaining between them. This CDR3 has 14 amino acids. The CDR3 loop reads CASSPTGLTAAQYF. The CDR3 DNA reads TGTGCCAGCAGCCCGACGGGACTTACCGCGGCGCAGTATTTT.

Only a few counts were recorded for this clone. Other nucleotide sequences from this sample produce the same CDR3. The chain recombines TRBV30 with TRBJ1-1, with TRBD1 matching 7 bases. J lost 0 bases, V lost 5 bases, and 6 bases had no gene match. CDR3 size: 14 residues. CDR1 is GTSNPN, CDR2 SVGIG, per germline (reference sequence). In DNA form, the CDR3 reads TGTGCCTGGTCCCGGGACAGTATGAACACTGAAGCTTTCTTT. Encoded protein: CAWSRDSMNTEAFF.

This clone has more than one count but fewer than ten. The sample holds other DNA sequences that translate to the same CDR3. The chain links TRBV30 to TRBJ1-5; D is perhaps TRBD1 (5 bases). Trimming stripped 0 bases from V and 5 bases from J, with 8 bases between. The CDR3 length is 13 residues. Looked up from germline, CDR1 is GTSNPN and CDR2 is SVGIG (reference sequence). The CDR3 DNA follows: TGTGCCTGGAGTGTCAGGGAATATCAGCCCCAGCATTTT. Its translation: CAWSVREYQPQHF.

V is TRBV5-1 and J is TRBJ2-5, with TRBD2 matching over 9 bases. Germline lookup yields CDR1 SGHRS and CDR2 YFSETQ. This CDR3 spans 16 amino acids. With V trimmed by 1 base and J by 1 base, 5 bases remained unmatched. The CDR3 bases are TGCGCCAGCAGCTTGCCTAGCGGGGCCTCCCAAGAGACCCAGTACTTC. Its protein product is CASSLPSGASQETQYF.

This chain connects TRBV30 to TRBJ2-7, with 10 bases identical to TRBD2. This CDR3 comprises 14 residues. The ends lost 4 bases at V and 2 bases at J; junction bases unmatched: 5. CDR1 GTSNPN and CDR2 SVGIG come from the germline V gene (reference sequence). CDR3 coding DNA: TGTGCCTGGAACGTAGGGACTAGCGCCTACGAGCAGTACTTC. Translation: CAWNVGTSAYEQYF.